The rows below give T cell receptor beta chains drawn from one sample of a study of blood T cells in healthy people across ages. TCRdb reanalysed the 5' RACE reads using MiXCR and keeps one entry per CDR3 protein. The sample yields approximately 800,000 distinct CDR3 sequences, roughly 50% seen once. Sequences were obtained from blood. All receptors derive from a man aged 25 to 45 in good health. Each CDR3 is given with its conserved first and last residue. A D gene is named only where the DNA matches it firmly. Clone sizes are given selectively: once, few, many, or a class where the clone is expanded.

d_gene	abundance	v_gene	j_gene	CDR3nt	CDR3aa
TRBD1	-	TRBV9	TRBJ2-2	TGTGCCAGCAGCCCACTGGACAGGGAGAACACCGGGGAGCTGTTTTTT	CASSPLDRENTGELFF
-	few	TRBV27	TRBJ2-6	TGTGCCAGCACCTCCCCGTCGTCTGGGGCCAACGTCCTGACTTTC	CASTSPSSGANVLTF
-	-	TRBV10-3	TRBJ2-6	TGTGCCATCAGGGAGACCGAACACCGCTCTGGGGCCAACGTCCTGACTTTC	CAIRETEHRSGANVLTF
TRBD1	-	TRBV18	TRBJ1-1	TGTGCCAGCTCACCGGGACAGTCACACACTGAAGCTTTCTTT	CASSPGQSHTEAFF
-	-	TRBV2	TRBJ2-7	TGTGCCAGCAGTGGGGGGCATACGTCCTCCTACGAGCAGTACTTC	CASSGGHTSSYEQYF
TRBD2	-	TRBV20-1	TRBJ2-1	TGCAGTGCTAGAGATATGGGACTAGCGAGAGGTCCCAATGAGCAGTTCTTC	CSARDMGLARGPNEQFF
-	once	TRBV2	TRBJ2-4	TGTGCCAGCAGTGAACGGGCAGTTCAGTACTTC	CASSERAVQYF
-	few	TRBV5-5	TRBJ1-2	TGTGCCAGCAGCTTGGAGTTCCAGGATAGCTATGGCTACACCTTC	CASSLEFQDSYGYTF
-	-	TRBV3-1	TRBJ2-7	TGTGCCAGCAGCCAAGAGGCAGGGGGAGGCTACGAGCAGTACTTC	CASSQEAGGGYEQYF
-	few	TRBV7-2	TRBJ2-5	TGTGCCAGCAGCTTAGATAGCGGCACTCCCCTCTCGGAGACCCAGTACTTC	CASSLDSGTPLSETQYF
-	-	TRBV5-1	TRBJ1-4	TGCGCCAGCAGCAGGTGGACTAATGAAAAACTGTTTTTT	CASSRWTNEKLFF
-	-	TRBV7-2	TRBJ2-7	TGTGCCAGCAGCAGCCTTAGGGTCGGCGGGGAGCAGTACTTC	CASSSLRVGGEQYF
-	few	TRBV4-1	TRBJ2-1	TGCGCCAGCAGCCAAGACGCCCAGCAGTTCTTC	CASSQDAQQFF
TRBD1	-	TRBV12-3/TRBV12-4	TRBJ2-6	TGTGCCAGCGGACAGACAGGGACCGGGGCCAACGTCCTGACTTTC	CASGQTGTGANVLTF
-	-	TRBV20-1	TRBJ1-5	TGCAGTGCTAGGACAGCACTCAATCAGCCCCAGCATTTT	CSARTALNQPQHF
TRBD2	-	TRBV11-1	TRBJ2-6	TGTGCCAGCAGCCTAGGACTAGCGGGACCCGTCGATACCACTGGGGCCAACGTCCTGACTTTC	CASSLGLAGPVDTTGANVLTF
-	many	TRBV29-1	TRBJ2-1	TGCAGCGTTATCAGGGTTCAGGAGCAGTTCTTC	CSVIRVQEQFF